This T cell receptor (beta chain) appears in the sequencing data of a study of cytotoxic CD8 clonotypes in ibrutinib-treated CLL. Study summary: Among responders, roughly 24 were partial and 2 complete; after median approximately 68 months, approximately 15 stayed remitted and approximately 12 progressed.

Note on this clone: Its antigen is unknown.

General observations from the study: Samples were collected at differing times from sustained-remission and progressing patients. Starting clonality was above that of age-matched healthy donors and tracked circulating CD8+ T-cell counts.

The intended depth for sequencing was 1 in 200,000 to 1 in 1 million T cells. Repertoires were generated with immunoSEQ multiplex PCR, while TCRdb's copy carries only in-frame clones and drops some. Among 300,000 to 350,000 clones listed, just under 80% were seen once. The sample consisted of PBMCs, taken before ibrutinib treatment. This TCR was recovered from a human donor with chronic lymphocytic leukemia.

CDR3 residues: CASSDTYGYTF. In nucleotides, the CDR3 is TGTGCCAGCAGTGATACCTATGGCTACACCTTC. The chain has TRBV25-1 and TRBJ1-2; the D is unclear. V lost 3 bases, J lost 4 bases, and 3 bases lay in between. CDR3 length equals 11 residues. Germline V CDR1 and CDR2: MGHDK, SYGVNS.